These T cell receptor beta chains were read from a single sample in a study of blood T cell repertoires in COVID-19. Profiled with immunoSEQ multiplex PCR; TCRdb holds only in-frame clones, not every one. The table includes some 250,000 clones, around 83% detected once. Material: peripheral blood. The receptors here all came from a woman aged 18-35 years with acute or convalescent COVID-19. Each CDR3 is given with its conserved first and last residue. D genes are given only for firm matches. A clone size is listed for some rows: how often the clone was seen (once, few, many), or a class if it is expanded.

V	D	J	size	CDR3	DNA
TRBV3-1/TRBV3-2	TRBD2	TRBJ2-7	.	CASSPGLAGVGSYEQYF	TGTGCCAGCAGTCCTGGACTAGCGGGAGTTGGATCCTACGAGCAGTACTTC
TRBV6-5	.	TRBJ1-2	.	CASSHRGDGYTF	TGTGCCAGCAGCCACCGGGGGGATGGCTACACCTTC
TRBV12-3/TRBV12-4	.	TRBJ1-1	.	CASSSGTEAFF	TGTGCCAGCAGTTCCGGGACTGAAGCTTTCTTT
TRBV20-1	.	TRBJ2-1	.	CSASRGGANEQFF	TGCAGTGCTAGTCGGGGAGGCGCCAATGAGCAGTTCTTC
TRBV7-8	TRBD2	TRBJ2-7	.	CASSYRTGGGEQYF	TGTGCCAGCAGCTATAGAACGGGAGGGGGGGAGCAGTACTTC
TRBV6-2/TRBV6-3	TRBD2	TRBJ2-1	once	CASSSGTNTYNEQFF	TGTGCCAGCAGTTCCGGGACTAACACCTACAATGAGCAGTTCTTC
TRBV4-3	TRBD1	TRBJ1-1	.	CASSQDSGGLTEAFF	TGCGCCAGCAGCCAAGATTCAGGGGGCCTCACTGAAGCTTTCTTT
TRBV7-2	TRBD2	TRBJ2-2	.	CASSLRTSGNTGELFF	TGTGCCAGCAGCCTCCGGACTAGCGGGAACACCGGGGAGCTGTTTTTT
TRBV11-2	.	TRBJ2-3	.	CASRPPGQDTQYF	TGTGCCAGCAGGCCCCCGGGTCAAGATACGCAGTATTTT
TRBV15	TRBD1	TRBJ2-7	.	CATSRDGDSGKYF	TGTGCCACCAGCAGAGATGGGGACAGCGGAAAGTACTTC
TRBV4-2	TRBD2	TRBJ2-3	.	CASSQDLAGGSTDTQYF	TGTGCCAGCAGCCAGGACCTAGCGGGAGGAAGCACAGATACGCAGTATTTT
TRBV12-3/TRBV12-4	.	TRBJ1-1	.	CASSFGGATEAFF	TGTGCCAGCAGTTTCGGAGGGGCCACTGAAGCTTTCTTT
TRBV6-5	.	TRBJ2-7	.	CASILESNYEQYF	TGTGCCAGCATTCTCGAGAGCAACTACGAGCAGTACTTC
TRBV6-1	TRBD2	TRBJ2-1	.	CASSERASGSGYEQFF	TGTGCCAGCAGTGAACGAGCTAGCGGGAGCGGCTATGAGCAGTTCTTC
TRBV6-5	.	TRBJ2-5	.	CASTRGILETQYF	TGTGCCAGCACTAGGGGGATATTAGAGACCCAGTACTTC
TRBV28	.	TRBJ2-7	.	CASTGGLGTDYEQYF	TGTGCCAGCACGGGGGGGTTGGGGACAGACTACGAGCAGTACTTC
TRBV6-2/TRBV6-3	.	TRBJ1-6	.	CASSVSGEYNSPLHF	TGTGCCAGCAGCGTATCAGGGGAATATAATTCACCCCTCCACTTT
TRBV7-3	TRBD2	TRBJ2-3	.	CAPSQFSGRFTDTQYF	TGTGCCCCGAGTCAATTCAGCGGGAGGTTCACAGATACGCAGTATTTT
TRBV28	.	TRBJ2-7	.	CASSLEPTVVTYEQYF	TGTGCCAGCAGTTTGGAACCGACAGTTGTTACCTACGAGCAGTACTTC
TRBV7-7	TRBD1	TRBJ2-2	.	CASSQSTGAGELFF	TGTGCTAGCAGCCAGTCTACAGGGGCCGGGGAGCTGTTTTTT
TRBV7-2	TRBD1	TRBJ2-1	.	CASSLVRGQGVNEQFF	TGTGCCAGCAGCTTAGTTCGAGGACAGGGGGTTAATGAGCAGTTCTTC
TRBV6-2/TRBV6-3	TRBD2	TRBJ2-3	few	CASSYLAGSTDTQYF	TGTGCCAGCAGCTACTTAGCGGGATCCACAGATACGCAGTATTTT
TRBV6-2/TRBV6-3	TRBD1	TRBJ2-7	.	CASSLGQASSYEQYF	TGTGCCAGCAGTTTGGGACAGGCGAGCTCCTACGAGCAGTACTTC
TRBV27	TRBD1	TRBJ1-6	.	CASRRGGKNNSPLHF	TGTGCCAGCAGGAGAGGGGGCAAAAATAATTCACCCCTCCACTTT
TRBV27	.	TRBJ2-5	.	CASSTTPAETQYF	TGTGCCAGCAGTACCACCCCCGCGGAGACCCAGTACTTC
TRBV6-5	.	TRBJ1-1	once	CASSYGGVDTEAFF	TGTGCCAGCAGTTATGGGGGGGTGGACACTGAAGCTTTCTTT
TRBV30	TRBD2	TRBJ2-1	.	CAWSVSGGRANEQFF	TGTGCCTGGAGTGTTTCTGGCGGGAGGGCCAATGAGCAGTTCTTC
TRBV27	TRBD1	TRBJ1-2	.	CASSLAYRGPNYGYTF	TGTGCCAGCAGTTTAGCTTACAGGGGGCCTAACTATGGCTACACCTTC
TRBV12-3/TRBV12-4	.	TRBJ1-2	.	CASTKGNVGYTF	TGTGCCAGTACAAAGGGGAATGTGGGCTACACCTTC
TRBV29-1	TRBD1	TRBJ2-1	.	CSVQGATYNEQFF	TGCAGCGTCCAGGGGGCGACCTACAATGAGCAGTTCTTC
TRBV12-2	.	TRBJ2-7	.	CASRLRIRLAEPYEQYF	TGTGCAAGTCGCTTAAGAATTCGACTAGCGGAGCCCTACGAGCAGTACTTC
TRBV28	.	TRBJ1-5	once	CASSLWGAGASNQPQHF	TGTGCCAGCAGTTTATGGGGGGCTGGGGCAAGCAATCAGCCCCAGCATTTT
TRBV4-3	.	TRBJ1-1	.	CASSPQGNLNTEAFF	TGCGCCAGCAGCCCCCAGGGGAATCTGAACACTGAAGCTTTCTTT
TRBV7-2	TRBD2	TRBJ2-3	.	CASSLNAGTRADTQYF	TGTGCCAGCAGCTTAAACGCCGGGACTAGGGCAGATACGCAGTATTTT
TRBV4-1	TRBD1	TRBJ1-1	.	CASSPGTGAMNTEAFF	TGCGCCAGCAGCCCCGGGACAGGGGCCATGAACACTGAAGCTTTCTTT
TRBV28	TRBD1	TRBJ1-1	.	CASRDRGNTEAFF	TGTGCCAGCAGAGACAGGGGAAATACTGAAGCTTTCTTT
TRBV7-9	TRBD2	TRBJ2-7	.	CASSLSSGSGYEQYF	TGTGCCAGCAGCCTCTCTAGCGGGAGCGGCTACGAGCAGTACTTC
TRBV7-9	.	TRBJ2-7	.	CASSLPTVSYEQYF	TGTGCCAGCAGCCTACCGACAGTCTCCTACGAGCAGTACTTC
TRBV7-2	.	TRBJ2-5	once	CASSTTRETQYF	TGTGCCAGCAGCACGACTAGAGAGACCCAGTACTTC
TRBV5-6	.	TRBJ1-1	.	CASSPLQGWTEAFF	TGTGCCAGCAGCCCGTTACAGGGATGGACTGAAGCTTTCTTT
TRBV18	.	TRBJ1-5	.	CASSPPTSGNQPQHF	TGTGCCAGCTCACCACCGACTAGTGGCAATCAGCCCCAGCATTTT
TRBV5-1	TRBD1	TRBJ2-7	.	CASAGGRGEQYF	TGCGCCAGCGCAGGGGGAAGGGGGGAGCAGTACTTC
TRBV18	.	TRBJ1-2	.	CASSPDRDGYTF	TGTGCCAGCTCACCTGACAGAGATGGCTACACCTTC
TRBV5-1	.	TRBJ2-1	once	CASTQGKPTENEQFF	TGCGCCAGCACCCAGGGGAAGCCAACGGAAAATGAGCAGTTCTTC
TRBV14	.	TRBJ2-1	.	CASDNYEGGGIGNEQFF	TGTGCCAGCGACAATTATGAAGGGGGGGGCATTGGCAATGAGCAGTTCTTC
TRBV7-9	TRBD1	TRBJ1-2	.	CASSQTGGDGYGYTF	TGTGCCAGCAGCCAAACAGGGGGCGATGGCTATGGCTACACCTTC
TRBV5-4	.	TRBJ2-3	.	CASSGGTGTDTQYF	TGTGCCAGCAGCGGGGGGACAGGCACAGATACGCAGTATTTT
TRBV7-6	.	TRBJ2-5	.	CASSPGDETQYF	TGTGCCAGCAGCCCAGGGGATGAGACCCAGTACTTC
TRBV6-5	TRBD2	TRBJ2-3	.	CASSYSGSLSDTQYF	TGTGCCAGCAGCTATAGCGGGAGTTTATCGGATACGCAGTATTTT
TRBV9	TRBD2	TRBJ2-5	.	CASSARTRQETQYF	TGTGCCAGCAGCGCCCGGACTAGACAAGAGACCCAGTACTTC
TRBV7-9	TRBD1	TRBJ2-7	.	CASSFVRDRRSYEQYF	TGTGCCAGCAGCTTTGTCCGGGACAGGCGATCCTACGAGCAGTACTTC
TRBV20-1	.	TRBJ2-7	.	CSAAASYEQYF	TGCAGTGCTGCGGCCTCCTACGAGCAGTACTTC